Given below is one TCR beta chain in context. Antigen unknown. The data originate from a study of cytomegalovirus exposure and HLA in healthy donors. About the research overall: The same platform used for the 650 to 700 first-cohort repertoires was also used for the 100 to 150 validation repertoires, as a later analysis reported.

Findings and caveats of the study: Researchers counted 164 TCR beta chains as cytomegalovirus-associated. A few chains tied to CMV proved CMV antigen-specific in vitro.

The donors belonged to the roughly 110-subject validation cohort, separate from the 666-subject first cohort. Some clones are missing from TCRdb's copy, which holds only in-frame ones; the method was immunoSEQ multiplex PCR. Altogether 240,000 or so clones are present, around 88% being singletons, with the ten largest covering about 1.2%. The CDR3 runs to 14 residues. V gave up 5 bases and J gave up 5 bases, with 16 bases separating them. Germline V CDR1 and CDR2: SGHNT, YENEEA. The TCR comes from a young woman in good health and CMV-seropositive. Sample: PBMCs. The chain recombines TRBV11-3 with TRBJ2-7; D remains ambiguous. This chain's CDR3 is CASSASSDRDEQYF. The CDR3 nucleotides read TGTGCCAGCAGCGCCTCCAGCGATCGCGACGAGCAGTACTTC.